In this sample, the clone carrying this T cell receptor (beta chain) turned up many times. The antigen remains undetermined. By quantitative 5'-RACE with molecular barcodes, the TCR beta libraries were made. TCRdb independently ran MiXCR on the 5' RACE reads; one entry per CDR3 protein. The sample lists fewer than 250,000 distinct CDR3 sequences; 10% were seen once. This record comes from a study of CD8 T cells in ankylosing spondylitis. Whole-study results and caveats: Matched synovial fluid from ankylosing spondylitis patients was reported to be enriched for disease-linked clones. Characteristic, it appeared, of ankylosing spondylitis blood was a TCR beta motif of 7 or 8 highly homologous variants.

Specimen: blood, either unsorted or a sorted T cell fraction (not recorded which). This TCR came from a male donor with ankylosing spondylitis or in good health (not recorded which).

For the CDR3, the DNA is TGTGCTAGTGGCAGTTCCATATTCACCGGGGAGCTGTTTTTT. Amino acid sequence: CASGSSIFTGELFF. This chain links TRBV12-5 with TRBJ2-2; D is uncertain. V lost 6 bases to trimming and J lost 4 bases, with 12 bases between them. The V gene's germline CDR1 is LGHNT and CDR2 FRNRAP. The CDR3 is made up of 14 amino acids.